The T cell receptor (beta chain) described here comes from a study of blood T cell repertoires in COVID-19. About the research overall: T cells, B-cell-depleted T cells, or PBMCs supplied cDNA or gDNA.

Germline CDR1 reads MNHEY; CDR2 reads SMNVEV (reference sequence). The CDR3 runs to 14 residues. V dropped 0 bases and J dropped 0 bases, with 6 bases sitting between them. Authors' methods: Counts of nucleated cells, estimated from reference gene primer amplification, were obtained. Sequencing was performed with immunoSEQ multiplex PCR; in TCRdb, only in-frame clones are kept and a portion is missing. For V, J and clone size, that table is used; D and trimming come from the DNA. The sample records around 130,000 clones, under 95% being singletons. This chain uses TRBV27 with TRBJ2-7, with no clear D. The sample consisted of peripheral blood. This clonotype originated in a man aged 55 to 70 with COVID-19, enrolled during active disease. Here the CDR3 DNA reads TGTGCCAGCAGTTTATCGTTCAGCTCCTACGAGCAGTACTTC. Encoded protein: CASSLSFSSYEQYF.